The TCR beta chain under discussion was sequenced for a study of blood T cell repertoires in COVID-19. TCRdb's copy holds only in-frame clones and misses some; the assay was immunoSEQ multiplex PCR. The sample contains about 230,000 clones, approximately 80% of which appear only once. The CDR3 has 17 amino acids. Trimming removed 2 bases from V and 3 bases from J; junction bases left unmatched: 9. Germline V gene sequence: CDR1 LNHDA, CDR2 SQIVND (reference sequence). The origin of this receptor is a middle-aged woman who had recovered from COVID-19. What was sequenced was peripheral blood. The chain recombines TRBV19 with TRBJ2-3; 9 bases match TRBD1. CDR3 in amino acids: CASSIRSGTGLTDTQYF. The CDR3 nucleotides are TGTGCCAGTAGTATACGGTCCGGGACAGGGCTTACAGATACGCAGTATTTT.